This TCR beta chain was identified in a study of blood T cell repertoires in COVID-19. Measured with immunoSEQ multiplex PCR; TCRdb has only the in-frame clones, and not every one. The table lists roughly 170,000 clones, about four fifths of them singletons. The TCR originated in a man between 45 and 60 years old who had recovered from COVID-19. The sample consisted of PBMCs or T cells enriched from blood (not recorded which).

The DNA for the CDR3 is TGCGCCAGCAGCCAAAGCCCCCTCTTCTTCTATGGCTACACCTTC. It is translated as CASSQSPLFFYGYTF. The rearrangement uses TRBV4-1 and TRBJ1-2; D remains ambiguous. Trimming took 2 bases from V and 4 from J, leaving 14 bases between them. There are 15 residues in the CDR3. Germline loops: CDR1 MGHRA, CDR2 YSYEKL.